The present TCR beta chain was sequenced within a study of T cells in localized non-small cell lung cancer. Worth noting for this clone: Antigen unknown. A junction end diverges from the germline sequence, so it may reflect a read error.

General study findings and limits: Adjacent lung exhibited a median of about 50 among the 100 most abundant tumor clones. Adjacent uninvolved lung tissue had the highest T cell clonality, exceeding tumor. Higher blood T cell density tracked longer overall survival.

The assay was immunoSEQ multiplex PCR, and TCRdb's table has in-frame clones only and misses some. Among fewer than 2,500 clones listed, more than 35% were seen once. CDR1 and CDR2 from the germline V gene are ENHRY and SYGVKD. This CDR3 has 16 residues. Adjacent lung lacking atypia came from at least 2 cm beyond the tumor margin. This clonotype originated in a man between 40 and 70 years old with stage II lung adenocarcinoma. The material sequenced was normal lung tissue next to the tumor, taken before any cancer treatment. V gene TRBV10-3 combines with J gene TRBJ2-7; 9 nucleotides match TRBD1. CDR3 in amino acids: CASSEGDRAPSYEQYF. For the CDR3, the DNA is TGTGCCAGCAGTGAGGGGGACAGGGCTCCGTCCTACGAGCAGTACTTC.